This passage covers 9 T cell receptor beta chains from one sample sequenced in a study of cytomegalovirus exposure and HLA in healthy donors. PCR used 60 Vbeta primers and 13 Jbeta primers. Assay: immunoSEQ multiplex PCR; the TCRdb copy retains only in-frame clones and omits some. This table lists roughly 75,000 clones. Sequenced sample: PBMCs. Receptor source: a man between 40 and 49 years old in good health and CMV-seronegative.

The chain links TRBV30 to TRBJ2-5; D remains unclear. The germline V gene has CDR1 GTSNPN and CDR2 SVGIG (reference sequence). This CDR3 contains 13 residues. Trimming removed 2 bases at V and 1 base at J, with 8 bases between. The CDR3 loop is CAWSIRVQETQYF. DNA for the CDR3: TGTGCCTGGAGTATCCGAGTCCAAGAGACCCAGTACTTC.

The CDR3 DNA reads TGTGCCAGCAGTACCGGGACAGGGAGGAACGAGCAGTACTTC. Translating gives CASSTGTGRNEQYF. The chain is built from TRBV6-5 and TRBJ2-7; 9 nucleotides align to TRBD1. This CDR3 contains 14 residues. Germline values: CDR1 MNHEY, CDR2 SVGAGI. J gave up 5 bases and V 5 bases, and 7 bases lay outside the gene matches.

The chain links TRBV7-9 to TRBJ2-1, with TRBD1 as a possible D gene (5 bases). In germline, CDR1 is SEHNR, CDR2 FQNEAQ (reference sequence). The CDR3 spans 15 residues. Between the trimmed V and J ends, which lost 3 bases and 9 bases, there was a span of 18 bases. The CDR3 is CASSFPTPHGAEQFF. As DNA, the CDR3 is TGTGCCAGCAGCTTCCCGACCCCTCATGGGGCTGAGCAGTTCTTC. The whole variable domain, filled in from reference TRBV7-9 and TRBJ2-1, reads DTGVSQNPRHKITKRGQNVTFRCDPISEHNRLYWYRQTLGQGPEFLTYFQNEAQLEKSRLLSDRFSAERPKGSFSTLEIQRTEQGDSAMYLCASSFPTPHGAEQFFGPGTRLTVL.

This rearrangement joins TRBV11-2 to TRBJ2-5, with TRBD2 matching over 8 bases. The CDR3 length is 15 residues. V lost 5 bases and J lost 5; bases outside the gene matches: 10. Germline V gene lookup returns CDR1 SGHAT and CDR2 FQNNGV. The CDR3 nucleotides read TGTGCCAGCAGCGATCCGGGAGGGTTCGTTGAGACCCAGTACTTC. This codes for CASSDPGGFVETQYF. The whole variable domain, filled in from reference TRBV11-2 and TRBJ2-5, reads EAGVAQSPRYKIIEKRQSVAFWCNPISGHATLYWYQQILGQGPKLLIQFQNNGVVDDSQLPKDRFSAERLKGVDSTLKIQPAKLEDSAVYLCASSDPGGFVETQYFGPGTRLLVL.

The rearrangement joins TRBV14 to TRBJ1-2; D is unresolved. Trimming removed 5 bases from V and 6 bases from J, with 19 bases in between. Germline loops: CDR1 SGHDN, CDR2 FVKESK. The CDR3 spans 15 residues. In DNA, the CDR3 is TGTGCCAGCAGCTTTTACCATGGTGCGGAAAATGGCTACACCTTC. It is translated as CASSFYHGAENGYTF.

Remarks on this clone: Its ends do not fully match the called genes, so a read error is possible. The gene calls are TRBV7-8 and TRBJ2-5; possibly TRBD1 for D (6 bases). The CDR3 runs to 14 residues. Germline assignment: CDR1 SGHVS and CDR2 FQNEAQ. Here the CDR3 reads CASSSRGRQEAQYF. CDR3 nucleotide sequence: TGTGCCAGCAGCTCCAGGGGACGCCAAGAGGCCCAGTACTTC.

The CDR3, as DNA: TGTGCCGGCACCTCGGCGGGGGCTAGCACAGATACGCAGTATTTT. Translating gives CAGTSAGASTDTQYF. The V call is TRBV7-2, the J call TRBJ2-3; D possibly corresponds to TRBD2 (7 bases). The CDR3 loop spans 15 amino acids. Per germline, CDR1 SGHTA and CDR2 FQGNSA. V lost 11 bases and J lost 0, with 18 bases in between. The whole variable domain, remainder taken from reference TRBV7-2 and TRBJ2-3, is GAGVSQSPSNKVTEKGKDVELRCDPISGHTALYWYRQSLGQGLEFLIYFQGNSAPDKSGLPSDRFSAERTGGSVSTLTIQRTQQEDSAVYLCAGTSAGASTDTQYFGPGTRLTVL.

V gene TRBV30 combines with J gene TRBJ1-3, with 10 bases lining up with TRBD1. Per the germline V gene, CDR1 is GTSNPN and CDR2 is SVGIG (reference sequence). Trimming cost V 3 bases and J 7 bases; bases outside gene matches: 6. The CDR3 has 14 amino acids. The CDR3 sequence: CAWSTGTGENTIYF. The CDR3 DNA reads as TGTGCCTGGAGCACCGGGACAGGGGAGAACACCATATATTTT.

The chain carries TRBV27 and TRBJ2-7, with unresolved D. The V end lost 0 bases, the J end lost 0 bases, and 9 bases lay between the germline ends. Germline lookup yields CDR1 MNHEY and CDR2 SMNVEV (reference sequence). The CDR3 totals 15 residues. The CDR3 bases are TGTGCCAGCAGTTTATCGTGGCAGTTCTCCTACGAGCAGTACTTC. Its protein is CASSLSWQFSYEQYF.